The TCR beta chain under discussion was sequenced for a study of regulatory T cells in long-lasting Graves disease. The CDR3 totals 13 residues. In germline, CDR1 is MNHEY, CDR2 SMNVEV (reference sequence). V lost 10 bases and J lost 4; bases outside the gene matches: 7. Both iRepertoire HTBI primers and Arm-PCR of CDR3 regions were used to build the TCR beta libraries. TCRdb reprocessed the multiplex PCR reads via MiXCR and lists one record per CDR3 protein. The sample gives more than 300,000 distinct CDR3 sequences, 15% to 17% of which show up once; 20% to 25% is in the top ten. This clonotype was recorded at least ten times. Its cognate antigen is unknown. Study outcomes and limitations: Clonotypes that were public and shared totalled 2,741 in persistent patients versus over 800 in new patients.

Time point meaning: newly diagnosed GD, antithyroid drugs for less than 3 months. The TCR library was prepared using RNA isolated from PBMCs. This clonotype originated in a female donor with Graves disease. The material sequenced was peripheral blood mononuclear cells (PBMCs), taken at new diagnosis, from a patient treated with antithyroid drugs. V usage is TRBV27 and J usage is TRBJ2-1, with TRBD1 matching over 7 bases. CDR3: CAIATGTYNEQFF. The CDR3 nucleotides are TGTGCCATCGCGACAGGGACGTACAATGAGCAGTTCTTC.